This entry describes one T cell receptor (beta chain). This clone showed up just a few times. What antigen it recognizes has not been identified. Per-nucleotide qualities are absent, and no much larger clonotype sits a single base away. CDR1 and CDR2, per the germline V gene, are KGHSH and LQKENI. For this chain, trimming is 4 bases at the V end and 4 bases at the J end, and the number of junction bases without a gene match is 8. Its CDR3 holds 16 amino acids, cysteine through phenylalanine. The kept DNA is CDR3 alone, 48 bases in frame from the first base. The sample belongs to a study of blood T cell repertoires in COVID-19 (dated by TCRdb to 2018 to 2021). For the wider study: Samples covering the acute and convalescent phases of COVID-19 were provided by collaborators in the United States, Italy and Spain. The prospective study material was composed of cDNA or gDNA derived from T cells, B-cell-depleted T cells, or PBMCs. Deeply sampled blood TCRbeta repertoires from subjects exposed to, actively infected with, or recovered from COVID-19 were included in the dataset. The repertoires were released in a freely available public database meant as a resource for research on the immune response to SARS-CoV-2. Samples came from the ongoing ImmuneRACE study (first 160 participants) plus 1,254 subjects from 6 global collaborators. Sample metadata almost always included a de-identified subject ID, COVID-19 status, age in years and sex. Where available, HLA class I and class II types were taken from metadata supplied by the sample provider and were not determined by assay-based typing.

The immunoSEQ Assay, a bias-controlled multiplex PCR, was used to amplify TCRbeta CDR3 regions from genomic DNA. In the authors' own workflow: Within the assay, amplification of reference gene primers was used to estimate how many nucleated cells each sample contained. Sequence reads were collapsed and filtered to measure the absolute abundance of every unique TCRbeta CDR3 rearrangement. For each sample, productive Simpson clonality was calculated as the square root of Simpson's diversity index over productive rearrangements. TCRdb holds this immuneACCESS table with in-frame rearrangements only. Some clones are missing; in checked studies, unresolved V genes explain under half, and the rest has no known cause. V, J and clone size reflect that table, while D and trimming were determined from the DNA. This sample comprises about 69,000 clones, around three quarters of them detected only once. Clones ranked in the top ten supply 16% of the sample.

What the study reported, not specific to this receptor: The amount of clinical and demographic metadata varied by source and participant and was provided uncurated.

Each collaborating institution followed its own protocols to collect whole blood in K2EDTA tubes. For TCRbeta analysis, collaborators shipped samples as frozen whole blood, isolated PBMCs, or DNA extracted from either of those sample types. The TCR sequence derives from a man in his 60s with acute or convalescent COVID-19. The receptor chain draws on TRBV18 and TRBJ1-5, with 9 bases aligning to TRBD1. The sample was peripheral blood. The sequenced DNA: TGTGCCAGCTCACAGACAGGGGGATTTGGTAATCAGCCCCAGCATTTT. Protein translation: CASSQTGGFGNQPQHF.